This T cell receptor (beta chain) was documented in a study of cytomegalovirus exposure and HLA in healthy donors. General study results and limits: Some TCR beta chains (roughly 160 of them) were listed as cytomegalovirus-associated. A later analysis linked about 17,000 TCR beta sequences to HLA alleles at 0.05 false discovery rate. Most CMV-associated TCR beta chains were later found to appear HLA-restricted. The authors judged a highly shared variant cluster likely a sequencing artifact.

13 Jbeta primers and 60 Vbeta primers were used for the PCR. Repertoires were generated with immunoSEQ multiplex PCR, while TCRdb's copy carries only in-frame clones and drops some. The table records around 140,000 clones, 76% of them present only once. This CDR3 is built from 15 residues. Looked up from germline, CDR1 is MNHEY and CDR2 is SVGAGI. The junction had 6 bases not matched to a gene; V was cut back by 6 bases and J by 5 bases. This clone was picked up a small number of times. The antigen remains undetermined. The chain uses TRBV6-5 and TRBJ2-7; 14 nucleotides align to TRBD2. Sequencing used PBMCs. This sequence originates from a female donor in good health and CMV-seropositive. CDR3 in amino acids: CASRRLAGGLDEQYF. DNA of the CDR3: TGTGCCAGCAGACGACTAGCGGGGGGGCTCGACGAGCAGTACTTC.